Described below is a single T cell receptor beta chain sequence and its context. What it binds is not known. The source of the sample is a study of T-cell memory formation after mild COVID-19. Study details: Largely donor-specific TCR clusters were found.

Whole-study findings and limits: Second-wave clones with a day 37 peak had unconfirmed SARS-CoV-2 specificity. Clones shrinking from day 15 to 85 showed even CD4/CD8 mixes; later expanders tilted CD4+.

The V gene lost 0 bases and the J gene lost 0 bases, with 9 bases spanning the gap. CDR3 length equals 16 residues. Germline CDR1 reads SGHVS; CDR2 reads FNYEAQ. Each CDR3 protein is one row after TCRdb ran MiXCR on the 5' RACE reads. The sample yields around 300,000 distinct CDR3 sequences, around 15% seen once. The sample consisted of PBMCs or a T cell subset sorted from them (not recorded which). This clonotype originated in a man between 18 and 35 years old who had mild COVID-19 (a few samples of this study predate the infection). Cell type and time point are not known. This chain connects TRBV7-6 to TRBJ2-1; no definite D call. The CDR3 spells CASSLAPITSYNEQFF. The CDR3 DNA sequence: TGTGCCAGCAGCTTAGCCCCTATTACCTCCTACAATGAGCAGTTCTTC.